These 15 T cell receptor beta chains share one sample of origin, sequenced in a study of regulatory and conventional T cells in RAG deficiency. Regulatory T cells were sorted from blood as CD4+ CD25-high CD127-low cells. Sequencing used immunoSEQ multiplex PCR; TCRdb keeps in-frame clones, though not all of them. The sample shows fewer than 20,000 clones, 80% to 90% of them seen only once. The sample also formed part of further work on regulatory T cells. That work states: The PCR used 52 TRBV and 13 TRBJ primers.

Sequencing input: Tregs sorted from blood. These TCRs come from a human donor in good health.

The V call is TRBV5-1, the J call TRBJ1-2; D gene uncertain. V shed 1 base and J shed 2 bases, with 9 bases lying between them. The CDR3 spans 14 residues. Germline-derived CDR1 and CDR2 are SGHRS and YFSETQ. CDR3 bases: TGCGCCAGCAGCTTGAACAGCCCAAACTATGGCTACACCTTC. It is translated as CASSLNSPNYGYTF.

The V call is TRBV5-4, the J call TRBJ2-4, with TRBD2 matching 9 bases. J gave up 1 base and V 0 bases, and 2 bases lay outside the gene matches. The CDR3 spans 16 residues. The germline gives CDR1 SGHNT, CDR2 YYREEE (reference sequence). CDR3 residues: CASSLASGRAKNIQYF. The CDR3 DNA reads as TGTGCCAGCAGCTTGGCCAGCGGGAGGGCCAAAAACATTCAGTACTTC.

The chain employs TRBV27 and TRBJ2-2; maybe TRBD1 (6 bases). The germline V gene has CDR1 MNHEY and CDR2 SMNVEV (reference sequence). This CDR3 is built from 16 residues. Trimming took 9 bases from V and 1 from J, leaving 18 bases between them. CDR3 coding DNA: TGTGCCAGTATCCCTGGGGGACAACAGAACACCGGGGAGCTGTTTTTT. This codes for CASIPGGQQNTGELFF.

This rearrangement joins TRBV6-5 to TRBJ2-7, with 7 positions matching TRBD1. This CDR3 has 13 amino acids. Trimming cost V 7 bases and J 6 bases; bases outside gene matches: 9. Germline loops: CDR1 MNHEY, CDR2 SVGAGI. The CDR3 loop reads CASNLRQGLEQYF. CDR3 DNA: TGTGCCAGCAACCTCCGACAGGGTCTCGAGCAGTACTTC.

The chain links TRBV6-5 to TRBJ1-5; weak D call: TRBD1 (5 bases). V lost 5 bases and J 7 bases, leaving 15 bases between the germline ends. Germline V gene lookup returns CDR1 MNHEY and CDR2 SVGAGI. CDR3 length equals 14 residues. The CDR3, as DNA: TGTGCCAGCAGTCAAGCGGGTAAGGGGCAGCCCCAGCATTTT. Protein product: CASSQAGKGQPQHF.

The chain employs TRBV30 and TRBJ2-5, with D possibly being TRBD1 (6 bases). This CDR3 comprises 14 residues. V lost 3 bases to trimming and J lost 7 bases, with 18 bases between them. Germline CDR1 GTSNPN, CDR2 SVGIG (reference sequence). The CDR3 DNA reads as TGTGCCTGGAGCCTCCTGACAGGTCCAGGGACCCAGTACTTC. Translated: CAWSLLTGPGTQYF. The whole variable domain, filled in from reference TRBV30 and TRBJ2-5, reads SQTIHQWPATLVQPVGSPLSLECTVEGTSNPNLYWYRQAAGRGLQLLFYSVGIGQISSEVPQNLSASRPQDRQFILSSKKLLLSDSGFYLCAWSLLTGPGTQYFGPGTRLLVL.

The chain is built from TRBV29-1 and TRBJ1-2, with 7 bases that match TRBD1. This CDR3 comprises 11 residues. V lost 5 bases and J lost 8; bases outside the gene matches: 5. The V gene's germline CDR1 is SQVTM and CDR2 ANQGSEA. CDR3: CSVYTTGGYTF. CDR3 DNA sequence: TGCAGCGTTTATACGACAGGGGGCTACACCTTC. Variable domain in full (rest from reference TRBV29-1 and TRBJ1-2): SAVISQKPSRDICQRGTSLTIQCQVDSQVTMMFWYRQQPGQSLTLIATANQGSEATYESGFVIDKFPISRPNLTFSTLTVSNMSPEDSSIYLCSVYTTGGYTFGSGTRLTVV.

This chain joins TRBV7-6 and TRBJ2-1, with 8 bases lining up with TRBD1. Germline-derived CDR1 and CDR2 are SGHVS and FNYEAQ. V shed 0 bases, J shed 9 bases, and the junction held 10 bases outside the gene matches. The CDR3 extends over 16 amino acids. The CDR3, as DNA: TGTGCCAGCAGCTTAGCGATGCAGGGGGCGCTTGGTGAGCAGTTCTTC. This translates into CASSLAMQGALGEQFF. The full variable domain, its missing parts supplied by reference TRBV7-6 and TRBJ2-1, is GAGVSQSPRYKVTKRGQDVALRCDPISGHVSLYWYRQALGQGPEFLTYFNYEAQQDKSGLPNDRFSAERPEGSISTLTIQRTEQRDSAMYRCASSLAMQGALGEQFFGPGTRLTVL.

The V gene is TRBV9, the J gene TRBJ2-1, with no clear D. V was pared by 0 bases and J by 0 bases, with 10 bases between. In germline, CDR1 is SGDLS, CDR2 YYNGEE. This CDR3 is 16 amino acids long. In DNA form, the CDR3 reads TGTGCCAGCAGCGTAGTCGGCGGTAGCTCCTACAATGAGCAGTTCTTC. Its protein is CASSVVGGSSYNEQFF.

On this clone itself: A read error may produce the germline difference seen at one junction end. The chain couples TRBV30 to TRBJ2-2, with 7 nucleotides matching TRBD2. Germline CDR1 GTSNPN, CDR2 SVGIG (reference sequence). This CDR3 contains 14 residues. DNA for the CDR3: TGTGCCGGGAGCGGGACTGTTGGGGCCGGGGAGCTGTTTTTT. Its protein product is CAGSGTVGAGELFF.

The CDR3 DNA reads TGCGCCAGCAGCTTGTTTACAGGGCAAGCTTTCTTT. Its protein is CASSLFTGQAFF. The J gene is TRBJ1-1, the V gene TRBV5-1, with a weak D call TRBD1 (6 bases). Germline-derived CDR1 and CDR2 are SGHRS and YFSETQ. The CDR3 is 12 residues long. V was pared by 1 base and J by 9 bases, with 10 bases between.

The rearrangement joins TRBV19 to TRBJ1-6; no reliable D call. Germline V lookup: CDR1 LNHDA, CDR2 SQIVND (reference sequence). V was clipped by 2 bases and J by 9 bases, with 14 bases between them. CDR3 length: 15 residues. The CDR3 loop is CASSILAVKGSPLHF. In DNA, the CDR3 is TGTGCCAGTAGTATACTTGCCGTCAAGGGTTCACCCCTCCACTTT.

The J gene is TRBJ2-3, the V gene TRBV10-3; 13 nucleotides line up with TRBD2. This CDR3 comprises 16 residues. Per the germline V gene, CDR1 is ENHRY and CDR2 is SYGVKD. Trimming cost V 5 bases and J 3 bases; bases outside gene matches: 5. The CDR3 DNA follows: TGTGCCATCAGTCAGGGACTAGCGGGGACGACAGATACGCAGTATTTT. The encoded protein is CAISQGLAGTTDTQYF.

This clone has a single count. The rearrangement uses TRBV6-1 and TRBJ2-7; D remains ambiguous. This CDR3 is built from 12 residues. From germline, CDR1 is MNHNS and CDR2 SASEGT. Trimming removed 3 bases from V and 4 bases from J, with 7 bases in between. The CDR3 DNA reads TGTGCCAGCAGTGATGCCCGTTACGAGCAGTACTTC. Protein product: CASSDARYEQYF.

The genes are TRBV9 and TRBJ2-5; tentative D call: TRBD2 (6 bases). The CDR3 runs 15 residues. Deletions cut 0 bases from V and 6 bases from J, with 15 bases between. Germline CDR1 and CDR2: SGDLS and YYNGEE. CDR3 residues: CASSVEGTGAQTQYF. The CDR3 DNA follows: TGTGCCAGCAGCGTAGAGGGGACTGGGGCTCAGACCCAGTACTTC.